Shown below are 24 T cell receptor beta chains from a single sample sequenced in a study of blood T cell repertoires in COVID-19. TCRdb keeps only in-frame clones here, not all; method: immunoSEQ multiplex PCR. The table has 250,000 to 350,000 clones, 85% to 90% seen once. Sequencing was carried out using PBMCs or T cells enriched from blood (not recorded which). The receptors stem from a woman between 18 and 30 years old with acute COVID-19.

A few counts support this clone. The chain is built from TRBV5-1 and TRBJ2-1; 11 bases are a match to TRBD2. The CDR3 is 14 amino acids. Trimming at V came to 4 bases and at J to 9 bases, leaving 6 bases not matched to a gene. CDR1 is SGHRS and CDR2 is YFSETQ in the germline V gene. The CDR3 nucleotides are TGCGCCAGCAGCCCGGGGACTAGCGGAAGTGAGCAGTTCTTC. The encoded protein is CASSPGTSGSEQFF.

The genes are TRBV5-8 and TRBJ2-3; 9 bases match TRBD2. Per the germline V gene, CDR1 is SGHTS and CDR2 is YDEGEE. The CDR3 is made up of 16 amino acids. After removal of 3 bases from V and 4 bases from J, the junction contained 9 bases not matched to a gene. CDR3 residues: CASSSGTSRRADTQYF. In nucleotides, the CDR3 is TGTGCCAGCAGCTCCGGGACTAGCCGGCGGGCAGATACGCAGTATTTT.

This rearrangement joins TRBV7-6 to TRBJ2-1, with D maybe TRBD1 (6 bases). This CDR3 contains 18 residues. V lost 0 bases to trimming and J lost 1 base, with 16 bases between them. Germline CDR1 SGHVS, CDR2 FNYEAQ. The CDR3 sequence is CASSLAWSGVKSYNEQFF. In DNA, the CDR3 is TGTGCCAGCAGCTTAGCGTGGTCAGGGGTTAAGTCCTACAATGAGCAGTTCTTC.

The chain uses TRBV7-9 and TRBJ2-1, with a weak D call TRBD2 (6 bases). CDR1 SEHNR and CDR2 FQNEAQ come from the germline V gene (reference sequence). The CDR3 loop spans 16 amino acids. V was trimmed by 3 bases and J by 4 bases, leaving 16 bases between them. CDR3 in DNA: TGTGCCAGCAGCTTCGTTGCGGCAGGGACTTACAATGAGCAGTTCTTC. Residues: CASSFVAAGTYNEQFF.

This clone was found a few times. J is TRBJ1-6 and V is TRBV27; tentative D call: TRBD1 (5 bases). Looked up from germline, CDR1 is MNHEY and CDR2 is SMNVEV (reference sequence). The length of the CDR3 is 16 residues. V was clipped by 2 bases and J by 2 bases, with 10 bases between them. This chain's CDR3 is CASSLHTGAYNSPLHF. In DNA, the CDR3 is TGTGCCAGCAGTTTACATACAGGAGCCTATAATTCACCCCTCCACTTT.

DNA of the CDR3: TGTGCCAGCAATAGCGGGAGGAATGAGCAGTTCTTC. Amino acids: CASNSGRNEQFF. The rearrangement joins TRBV27 to TRBJ2-1; 10 positions match TRBD2. J was trimmed by 7 bases and V by 7 bases; bases with no gene match: 1. Germline CDR1 reads MNHEY; CDR2 reads SMNVEV (reference sequence). CDR3 length: 12 residues.

The sample holds one count of this clone. The chain employs TRBV18 and TRBJ1-1; no firm D call. Trimming took 0 bases from V and 1 from J, leaving 9 bases between them. Germline loops: CDR1 KGHSH, CDR2 LQKENI. CDR3 size: 15 residues. The CDR3 reads CASSPPGHGNTEAFF. The CDR3 nucleotides are TGTGCCAGCTCACCACCGGGCCACGGGAACACTGAAGCTTTCTTT.

The V call is TRBV14, the J call TRBJ1-1; the D gene is possibly TRBD1 (5 bases). V lost 3 bases and J lost 0, with 11 bases in between. The CDR3 sequence is 15 residues long. The germline V gene encodes CDR1 SGHDN and CDR2 FVKESK. The CDR3 bases are TGTGCCAGCAGCCAGGACACAGGTATGAACACTGAAGCTTTCTTT. It is translated as CASSQDTGMNTEAFF.

This clone came up once. This sequence joins TRBV10-2 and TRBJ2-3; TRBD1 matches at 8 bases. Trimming at V came to 5 bases and at J to 6 bases, leaving 10 bases not matched to a gene. Germline CDR1 and CDR2: WSHSY and SAAADI. The CDR3 has 15 amino acids. The CDR3 coding sequence is TGCGCCAGCAGTAGCGAGGGACAGGCGAGGGATACGCAGTATTTT. It specifies CASSSEGQARDTQYF.

The J gene is TRBJ1-5, the V gene TRBV15; TRBD1 might be the D (6 bases). From germline, CDR1 is LNHNV and CDR2 YYDKDF (reference sequence). CDR3 size: 16 residues. The V gene lost 0 bases and the J gene lost 2 bases, with 11 bases spanning the gap. CDR3 nucleotides: TGTGCCACCAGCAGAGATCGAGCAGGGGGCAATCAGCCCCAGCATTTT. This translates into CATSRDRAGGNQPQHF.

This chain joins TRBV13 and TRBJ2-5; TRBD1 matches 8 bases. V lost 7 bases and J lost 5; bases outside the gene matches: 15. CDR1 is PRHDT and CDR2 is FYEKMQ in the germline V gene (reference sequence). This CDR3 has 16 amino acids. The CDR3 sequence is CASTQRTGPGLETQYF. DNA for the CDR3: TGTGCCAGCACCCAACGGACAGGGCCCGGCCTGGAGACCCAGTACTTC.

This clone was detected once. V gene TRBV7-2 combines with J gene TRBJ2-1; no definite D call. V was clipped by 10 bases and J by 6 bases, with 19 bases between them. The CDR3 extends over 14 amino acids. Germline loops: CDR1 SGHTA, CDR2 FQGNSA. CDR3 in amino acids: CATGRGAEVNEQFF. The CDR3 DNA sequence: TGTGCCACCGGTCGAGGAGCCGAGGTCAATGAGCAGTTCTTC.

This rearrangement joins TRBV5-1 to TRBJ2-3; the D is unclear. Germline V gene lookup returns CDR1 SGHRS and CDR2 YFSETQ. This CDR3 is 14 amino acids long. The V end was cut by 0 bases, the J end by 2 bases, with 7 bases between. The CDR3 region has the DNA TGCGCCAGCAGCTTGGTTCCGGTCACAGATACGCAGTATTTT. Its protein product is CASSLVPVTDTQYF.

V usage is TRBV5-6 and J usage is TRBJ2-1; TRBD1 agrees at 7 bases. CDR3 length equals 14 residues. Germline V gene data show CDR1 as SGHDT and CDR2 as YYEEEE. Trimming took 1 base from V and 7 from J; bases not matched to a gene: 5. In DNA, the CDR3 is TGTGCCAGCAGCTTGACAGGGGTCCGGAATGAGCAGTTCTTC. It specifies CASSLTGVRNEQFF.

This sequence joins TRBV30 and TRBJ1-3; 7 bases are shared with TRBD1. CDR1 and CDR2 (germline): GTSNPN, SVGIG (reference sequence). V lost 8 bases and J lost 4; bases outside the gene matches: 8. CDR3 length: 13 amino acids. CDR3 in amino acids: CAARQGAGNTIYF. In DNA, the CDR3 is TGTGCCGCCCGACAGGGAGCAGGAAACACCATATATTTT.

The chain recombines TRBV12-3 or TRBV12-4 with TRBJ1-6; D not resolved. CDR3 size: 13 residues. V was pared by 5 bases and J by 7 bases, with 9 bases between. This CDR3 reads CASSPQVNSPLHF. The CDR3 DNA reads as TGTGCCAGCAGTCCCCAGGTCAATTCACCCCTCCACTTT.

This clone was counted a single time. This rearrangement joins TRBV7-2 to TRBJ2-7; 9 bases agree with TRBD2. This CDR3 comprises 16 residues. Germline loops: CDR1 SGHTA, CDR2 FQGNSA. The V gene end was trimmed by 5 bases and the J gene end by 4 bases; junction bases not matched to a gene: 12. CDR3 in DNA: TGTGCCAGCAGCCGGGGTGGGCTAGCGGGACTTTACGAGCAGTACTTC. As protein: CASSRGGLAGLYEQYF.

V usage is TRBV4-1 and J usage is TRBJ1-1, with 8 positions matching TRBD1. The germline CDR1 and CDR2 sequences are MGHRA and YSYEKL. The CDR3 consists of 20 residues. V lost 3 bases, J lost 0 bases, and 18 bases stayed unmatched. The CDR3, as DNA: TGCGCCAGCAGCCAGATCGGGGCCACAGGGGGTCTAGCACTGAACACTGAAGCTTTCTTT. Translation gives CASSQIGATGGLALNTEAFF.

This chain uses TRBV11-2 with TRBJ2-2, with a weak D call TRBD2 (7 bases). The CDR3 spans 18 residues. V gave up 4 bases and J gave up 5 bases, with 23 bases separating them. Germline loops: CDR1 SGHAT, CDR2 FQNNGV. For the CDR3, the DNA is TGTGCCAGCAGCTCCGAAAGAGGAAAGGGAGGGGGTACCGGGGAGCTGTTTTTT. It yields the protein CASSSERGKGGGTGELFF.

The chain couples TRBV11-2 to TRBJ2-1, with 7 bases identical to TRBD2. The CDR3 is 14 amino acids. Germline V gene data show CDR1 as SGHAT and CDR2 as FQNNGV. With V trimmed by 4 bases and J by 7 bases, 7 bases remained unmatched. DNA of the CDR3: TGTGCCAGCAGCTCGCGACTAGCCTGGAATGAGCAGTTCTTC. Translated: CASSSRLAWNEQFF. Complete variable domain (other parts from reference TRBV11-2 and TRBJ2-1): EAGVAQSPRYKIIEKRQSVAFWCNPISGHATLYWYQQILGQGPKLLIQFQNNGVVDDSQLPKDRFSAERLKGVDSTLKIQPAKLEDSAVYLCASSSRLAWNEQFFGPGTRLTVL.

The chain employs TRBV7-2 and TRBJ1-2, with TRBD1 matching over 7 bases. J lost 1 base, V lost 4 bases, and 6 bases had no gene match. Per germline, CDR1 SGHTA and CDR2 FQGNSA. The CDR3 is 15 amino acids. For the CDR3, the DNA is TGTGCCAGCAGCTCTCTGGGACAGATTAACTATGGCTACACCTTC. It specifies CASSSLGQINYGYTF. The full variable domain, with the rest looked up from reference TRBV7-2 and TRBJ1-2, is GAGVSQSPSNKVTEKGKDVELRCDPISGHTALYWYRQSLGQGLEFLIYFQGNSAPDKSGLPSDRFSAERTGGSVSTLTIQRTQQEDSAVYLCASSSLGQINYGYTFGSGTRLTVV.

The V gene is TRBV6-5, the J gene TRBJ2-1; 8 nucleotides match TRBD1. CDR1 MNHEY and CDR2 SVGAGI come from the germline V gene. The CDR3 has 14 amino acids. V trimming: 8 bases; J trimming: 4 bases; junction bases outside the gene matches: 7. CDR3 loop: CASYTTGAYNEQFF. The CDR3 coding sequence is TGTGCCAGCTATACGACAGGGGCGTACAATGAGCAGTTCTTC.

V usage is TRBV27 and J usage is TRBJ2-2; a weak D match, TRBD2 (6 bases). Trimming pared 3 bases from V and 2 bases from J, leaving 13 bases between. This CDR3 comprises 16 residues. Germline V gives CDR1 MNHEY, CDR2 SMNVEV (reference sequence). Written as DNA, the CDR3 is TGTGCCAGCAGTTTGGGCGGGACTCACAACACCGGGGAGCTGTTTTTT. It codes for CASSLGGTHNTGELFF.

The chain links TRBV27 to TRBJ2-3; D uncertain. The V end lost 5 bases, the J end lost 2 bases, and 8 bases lay between the germline ends. CDR1 is MNHEY and CDR2 is SMNVEV in the germline V gene (reference sequence). The CDR3 is 13 amino acids. The CDR3 region is CASSPSLTDTQYF. The CDR3 DNA reads as TGTGCCAGCAGTCCCTCCCTCACAGATACGCAGTATTTT.